This entry lists 28 T cell receptor beta chains sequenced from one sample in a study of blood T cell repertoires in COVID-19. Method: immunoSEQ multiplex PCR; TCRdb's copy keeps in-frame clones and lacks some. The sample shows 250,000 or so clones, roughly 88% of them seen only once. Sequenced material: PBMCs or T cells enriched from blood (not recorded which). Receptor source: a woman aged 40 to 50 who had been exposed to COVID-19.

The chain combines TRBV9 with TRBJ1-2; D is possibly TRBD1 (6 bases). Trimming shortened V by 3 bases and J by 6 bases, and 18 bases separated the two germline ends. Germline V lookup: CDR1 SGDLS, CDR2 YYNGEE. The CDR3 sequence is 15 residues long. This CDR3 reads CASSAQPGQTDGYTF. Written as DNA, the CDR3 is TGTGCCAGCAGCGCCCAACCCGGACAGACAGATGGCTACACCTTC.

The chain joins TRBV7-3 to TRBJ2-1; D might be TRBD1 (5 bases). Trimming cost V 5 bases and J 5 bases, with 13 bases left between them. This CDR3 spans 14 amino acids. CDR1 is SGHTA, CDR2 FQGTGA, per germline. For the CDR3, the DNA is TGTGCCAGCAGCCCATCCGACAGAAACAATGAGCAGTTCTTC. Amino acids: CASSPSDRNNEQFF.

The gene calls are TRBV2 and TRBJ1-1; the match to TRBD1 covers 11 bases. CDR1 SNHLY and CDR2 FYNNEI come from the germline V gene. The CDR3 is 16 amino acids. V shed 3 bases, J shed 2 bases, and the junction held 5 bases outside the gene matches. CDR3 sequence: CASSDRDRGVNTEAFF. The CDR3 coding sequence is TGTGCCAGCAGTGACCGGGACAGGGGGGTTAACACTGAAGCTTTCTTT.

The chain links TRBV3-1 (or the pseudogene TRBV3-2) to TRBJ2-5; 10 nucleotides match TRBD2. V dropped 1 base and J dropped 2; count of bases not matched to a gene: 4. The CDR3 extends over 16 amino acids. The germline V gene has CDR1 LGHDT and CDR2 YNNKEL (reference sequence). CDR3 region: CASSQVSGRGQETQYF. CDR3 in DNA: TGTGCCAGCAGCCAAGTGAGCGGGAGGGGTCAAGAGACCCAGTACTTC.

The chain is built from TRBV19 and TRBJ1-5, with D uncertain. The germline gives CDR1 LNHDA, CDR2 SQIVND (reference sequence). This CDR3 has 12 residues. With 3 bases removed from V and 9 bases from J, the gap between germline ends came to 9 bases. The CDR3 protein is CASSMQLGPQHF. The CDR3, as DNA: TGTGCCAGTAGTATGCAACTTGGGCCCCAGCATTTT.

V and J are TRBV5-4 and TRBJ2-3; no definite D call. This CDR3 has 14 amino acids. Germline V gene lookup returns CDR1 SGHNT and CDR2 YYREEE (reference sequence). V lost 4 bases to trimming and J lost 4 bases, with 13 bases between them. The CDR3 protein is CASSDGQIPDTQYF. The CDR3 DNA follows: TGTGCCAGCAGCGATGGGCAGATACCAGATACGCAGTATTTT.

The chain recombines TRBV6-6 with TRBJ1-1; D remains ambiguous. Germline CDR1 MNHNY, CDR2 SVGAGI (reference sequence). The CDR3 has 11 residues. Trimming removed 4 bases from V and 5 bases from J, with 5 bases in between. CDR3 sequence (DNA): TGTGCCAGCAGTTTGAGTACTGAAGCTTTCTTT. Protein product: CASSLSTEAFF.

The chain is built from TRBV10-3 and TRBJ1-2, with D possibly matching TRBD1 (6 bases). Germline CDR1 is ENHRY and CDR2 is SYGVKD. The CDR3 consists of 11 residues. V shed 8 bases and J shed 6 bases, with 10 bases lying between them. Written as DNA, the CDR3 is TGTGCCATCGGCAGGGGCCATGGCTACACCTTC. Translating it yields CAIGRGHGYTF.

The rearrangement joins TRBV3-1 (or the pseudogene TRBV3-2) to TRBJ2-1; D may be TRBD2 (6 bases). Germline CDR1 reads LGHDT; CDR2 reads YNNKEL (reference sequence). The CDR3 totals 15 residues. Trimming stripped 8 bases from V and 4 bases from J, with 18 bases between. The CDR3 nucleotides are TGTGCCAGCGCCCGAAAGCGCCGGGAGTACAATGAGCAGTTCTTC. Its translation: CASARKRREYNEQFF.

As DNA, the CDR3 is TGTGCCACCAGTCTGGGGGCAGGGGGCGATCAGCCCCAGCATTTT. This encodes CATSLGAGGDQPQHF. The rearrangement links TRBV24-1 to TRBJ1-5; 8 bases match TRBD1. The CDR3 contains 15 residues. V lost 6 bases and J lost 5; bases outside the gene matches: 8. Germline CDR1 KGHDR, CDR2 SFDVKD.

This chain connects TRBV3-1 (or the pseudogene TRBV3-2) to TRBJ2-5; TRBD1 matches at 12 bases. Germline V lookup: CDR1 LGHDT, CDR2 YNNKEL (reference sequence). The CDR3 length is 19 residues. V gave up 3 bases and J gave up 2 bases; unmatched junction bases: 13. As DNA, the CDR3 is TGTGCCAGCAGCCATGACGGGACAGGGGGCATTAGATGGCAAGAGACCCAGTACTTC. Its protein is CASSHDGTGGIRWQETQYF.

The chain's CDR3 is CASSQTDRSNTIYF. Written as DNA, the CDR3 is TGTGCCAGCAGCCAGACGGACAGGAGTAACACCATATATTTT. The chain joins TRBV3-1 (or the pseudogene TRBV3-2) to TRBJ1-3, with 7 bases lining up with TRBD1. The CDR3 runs 14 residues. CDR1 and CDR2 (germline): LGHDT, YNNKEL (reference sequence). V lost 3 bases, J lost 7 bases, and 6 bases stayed unmatched.

DNA of the CDR3: TGTGCCAGCACCGAACAGGGAAATCAGCCCCAGCATTTT. Translating it yields CASTEQGNQPQHF. The chain couples TRBV2 to TRBJ1-5; maybe TRBD1 (6 bases). Germline V CDR1 and CDR2: SNHLY, FYNNEI. V shed 7 bases and J shed 4 bases, with 11 bases lying between them. The CDR3 is 13 amino acids. The variable domain in full, completed from reference TRBV2 and TRBJ1-5, reads EPEVTQTPSHQVTQMGQEVILRCVPISNHLYFYWYRQILGQKVEFLVSFYNNEISEKSEIFDDQFSVERPDGSNFTLKIRSTKLEDSAMYFCASTEQGNQPQHFGDGTRLSIL.

The V gene is TRBV7-2, the J gene TRBJ2-1, with 8 positions matching TRBD2. The ends lost 5 bases at V and 5 bases at J; junction bases unmatched: 8. Germline V gene lookup returns CDR1 SGHTA and CDR2 FQGNSA. This CDR3 is built from 15 residues. The chain's CDR3 is CASSRGGGDHNEQFF. The CDR3, as DNA: TGTGCCAGCAGCCGGGGGGGAGGGGACCACAATGAGCAGTTCTTC.

The V call is TRBV2, the J call TRBJ1-1; D perhaps matches TRBD1 (5 bases). Germline CDR1 is SNHLY and CDR2 is FYNNEI. Trimming shortened V by 5 bases and J by 3 bases, and 10 bases separated the two germline ends. The CDR3 has 13 residues. The CDR3 bases are TGTGCCAGCAGTTCACAGGTTTACACTGAAGCTTTCTTT. This encodes CASSSQVYTEAFF.

V usage is TRBV15 and J usage is TRBJ2-1; 8 nucleotides align to TRBD1. The ends lost 3 bases at V and 8 bases at J; junction bases unmatched: 9. The CDR3 length is 15 residues. CDR1 and CDR2 (germline): LNHNV, YYDKDF (reference sequence). The CDR3 coding sequence is TGTGCCACCAGCAGGCAATCGGACAGGGACCATGAGCAGTTCTTC. Protein: CATSRQSDRDHEQFF.

In its sample, this clone was seen a few times. The chain is built from TRBV11-3 and TRBJ2-7, with 7 bases that match TRBD2. The trim removed 5 bases at V and 6 bases at J, leaving 10 bases unmatched. CDR1 is SGHNT and CDR2 is YENEEA in the germline V gene. This CDR3 contains 14 residues. The CDR3 DNA reads TGTGCCAGCAGCCCTGGGGGGGATTCGGGCGAGCAGTACTTC. It codes for CASSPGGDSGEQYF.

Only a few counts were recorded for this clone. V and J are TRBV3-1 (or the pseudogene TRBV3-2) and TRBJ2-2; 8 nucleotides align to TRBD1. CDR3 length: 16 residues. J lost 1 base, V lost 6 bases, and 7 bases had no gene match. CDR1 is LGHDT and CDR2 is YNNKEL in the germline V gene (reference sequence). CDR3 sequence reads: CASRLTGTGNTGELFF. The CDR3 DNA is TGTGCCAGCAGACTAACCGGGACAGGGAACACCGGGGAGCTGTTTTTT.

The chain combines TRBV7-9 with TRBJ1-6, with D maybe TRBD1 (6 bases). The CDR3 totals 16 residues. Trimming left V 3 bases short and J 2 bases short, with 11 bases between. CDR1 SEHNR and CDR2 FQNEAQ come from the germline V gene (reference sequence). In DNA, the CDR3 is TGTGCCAGCAGCTTCCCAGGGGCTCCCTATAATTCACCCCTCCACTTT. It is translated as CASSFPGAPYNSPLHF.

This rearrangement joins TRBV10-3 to TRBJ1-2; 8 nucleotides match TRBD1. The V segment lost 3 bases and the J segment 6 bases; nucleotides outside the gene matches: 6. Germline V lookup: CDR1 ENHRY, CDR2 SYGVKD. The CDR3 consists of 14 residues. CDR3 sequence reads: CAISEQGDVNGYTF. Written as DNA, the CDR3 is TGTGCCATCAGTGAACAGGGGGACGTCAATGGCTACACCTTC.

This sequence joins TRBV11-3 and TRBJ1-1, with D possibly TRBD1 on 5 matching bases. CDR1 SGHNT and CDR2 YENEEA come from the germline V gene. V was trimmed by 2 bases and J by 2 bases, leaving 18 bases between them. This CDR3 region has 17 residues. The CDR3 reads CASSLRAGMGKNTEAFF. DNA for the CDR3: TGTGCCAGCAGCTTAAGGGCAGGGATGGGAAAAAACACTGAAGCTTTCTTT. Variable domain in full (rest from reference TRBV11-3 and TRBJ1-1): EAGVVQSPRYKIIEKKQPVAFWCNPISGHNTLYWYLQNLGQGPELLIRYENEEAVDDSQLPKDRFSAERLKGVDSTLKIQPAELGDSAVYLCASSLRAGMGKNTEAFFGQGTRLTVV.

As DNA, the CDR3 is TGTGCCACCAGTGAATCAGGGCTCCAAGAGACCCAGTACTTC. Its translation is CATSESGLQETQYF. V usage is TRBV24-1 and J usage is TRBJ2-5, with D maybe TRBD1 (5 bases). Deletions cut 4 bases from V and 1 base from J, with 9 bases between. Germline V CDR1 and CDR2: KGHDR, SFDVKD. The CDR3 spans 14 residues.

The genes are TRBV27 and TRBJ2-5; tentative D call: TRBD1 (6 bases). Trimming removed 6 bases from V and 4 bases from J, with 15 bases in between. This CDR3 region has 14 residues. Germline lookup yields CDR1 MNHEY and CDR2 SMNVEV (reference sequence). CDR3 amino acids: CASSLQGVPETQYF. The CDR3 DNA is TGTGCCAGCAGCCTACAGGGAGTTCCAGAGACCCAGTACTTC.

This clone has just one count. V is TRBV4-3 and J is TRBJ2-1, with D tentatively TRBD2 (5 bases). V was trimmed by 0 bases and J by 0 bases, leaving 9 bases between them. Germline V gene lookup returns CDR1 LGHNA and CDR2 YSLEER. This CDR3 region has 16 residues. The CDR3 nucleotides read TGCGCCAGCAGCCAAGAAGGGAGCGGCTCCTACAATGAGCAGTTCTTC. It codes for CASSQEGSGSYNEQFF.

V is TRBV10-3 and J is TRBJ2-6; the match to TRBD1 covers 7 bases. The CDR3 covers 15 residues. The germline gives CDR1 ENHRY, CDR2 SYGVKD. The ends lost 8 bases at V and 0 bases at J; junction bases unmatched: 4. For the CDR3, the DNA is TGTGCCATCTCCGCAGGGGGCTCTGGGGCCAACGTCCTGACTTTC. Its translation: CAISAGGSGANVLTF.

The CDR3 region is CASSGTAGTNNEQFF. For the CDR3, the DNA is TGTGCCAGCAGTGGTACAGCGGGAACAAACAATGAGCAGTTCTTC. V and J are TRBV6-4 and TRBJ2-1; 7 bases line up with TRBD2. The junction had 8 bases not matched to a gene; V was cut back by 4 bases and J by 5 bases. Per the germline V gene, CDR1 is MRHNA and CDR2 is SNTAGT. CDR3 size: 15 residues.

This chain uses TRBV9 with TRBJ2-1; 7 bases match TRBD1. The CDR3 runs 15 residues. Germline V gene sequence: CDR1 SGDLS, CDR2 YYNGEE. Trimming at V came to 3 bases and at J to 5 bases, leaving 8 bases not matched to a gene. This CDR3 is CASSGRGGIHNEQFF. The DNA for the CDR3 is TGTGCCAGCAGCGGTAGAGGGGGCATTCACAATGAGCAGTTCTTC.

V and J are TRBV4-3 and TRBJ2-7; D perhaps matches TRBD2 (5 bases). Germline V CDR1 and CDR2: LGHNA, YSLEER. The CDR3 spans 13 residues. Trimming stripped 2 bases from V and 6 bases from J, with 11 bases between. The CDR3 DNA reads as TGCGCCAGCAGCCAAACACCCGAGGGCGAGCAGTACTTC. Its translation: CASSQTPEGEQYF.